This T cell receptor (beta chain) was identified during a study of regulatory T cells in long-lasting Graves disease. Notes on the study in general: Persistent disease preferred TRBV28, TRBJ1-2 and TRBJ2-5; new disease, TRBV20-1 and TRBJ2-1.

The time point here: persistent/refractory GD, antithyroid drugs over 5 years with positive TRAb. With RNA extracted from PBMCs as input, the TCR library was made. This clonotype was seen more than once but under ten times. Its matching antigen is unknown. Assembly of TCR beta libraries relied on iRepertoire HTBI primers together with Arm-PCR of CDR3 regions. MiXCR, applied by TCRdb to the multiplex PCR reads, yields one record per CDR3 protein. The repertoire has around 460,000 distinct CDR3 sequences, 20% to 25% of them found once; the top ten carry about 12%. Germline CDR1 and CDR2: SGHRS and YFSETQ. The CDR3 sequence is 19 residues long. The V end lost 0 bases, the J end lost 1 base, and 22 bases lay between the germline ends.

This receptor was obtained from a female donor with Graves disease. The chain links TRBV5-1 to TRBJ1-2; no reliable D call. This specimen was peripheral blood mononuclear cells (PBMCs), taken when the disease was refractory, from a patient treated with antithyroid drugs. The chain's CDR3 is CASSLVSETFPTVNYGYTF. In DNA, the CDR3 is TGCGCCAGCAGCTTGGTATCTGAGACTTTCCCTACAGTTAACTATGGCTACACCTTC. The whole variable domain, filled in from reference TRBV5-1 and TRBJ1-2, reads KAGVTQTPRYLIKTRGQQVTLSCSPISGHRSVSWYQQTPGQGLQFLFEYFSETQRNKGNFPGRFSGRQFSNSRSEMNVSTLELGDSALYLCASSLVSETFPTVNYGYTFGSGTRLTVV.